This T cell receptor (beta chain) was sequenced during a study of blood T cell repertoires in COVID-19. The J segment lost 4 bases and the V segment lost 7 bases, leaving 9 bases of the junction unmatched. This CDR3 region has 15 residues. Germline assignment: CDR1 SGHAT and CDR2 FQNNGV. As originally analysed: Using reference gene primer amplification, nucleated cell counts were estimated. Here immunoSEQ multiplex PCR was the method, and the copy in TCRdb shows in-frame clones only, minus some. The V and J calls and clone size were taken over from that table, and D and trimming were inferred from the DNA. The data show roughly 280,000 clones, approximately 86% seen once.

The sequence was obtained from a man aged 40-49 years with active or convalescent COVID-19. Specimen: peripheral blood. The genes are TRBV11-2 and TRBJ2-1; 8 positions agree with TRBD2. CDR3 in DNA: TGTGCCAGCACCCAAGAACGGGGGGGGTACAATGAGCAGTTCTTC. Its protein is CASTQERGGYNEQFF.